The present T cell receptor (beta chain) was sequenced within a study of T cell responses to AZD1222 COVID-19 vaccine. Regarding the study as a whole: Females outnumbered males among donors, who were mostly white British; clonal diversity was possibly underestimated. Recipients of AZD1222 seropositive at baseline numbered only six or seven. Distributed over spike, vaccine-associated CD4 TCRs predominated at 160-218 and 743-854.

Germline V gene data show CDR1 as SGHAT and CDR2 as FQNNGV. The CDR3 covers 16 residues. J was trimmed by 2 bases and V by 6 bases; bases with no gene match: 7. Assay: immunoSEQ multiplex PCR; the TCRdb copy retains only in-frame clones and omits some. Of around 110,000 clones in the sample, 92% were seen once. The analysis combined second doses at about 4 or about 12 weeks. As regards this clone: Its specificity is not known.

This TCR was recovered from an adult who received the AZD1222 COVID-19 vaccine. Material: peripheral blood, obtained 28 days after the second AZD1222 dose. V usage is TRBV11-2 and J usage is TRBJ2-7; 13 nucleotides line up with TRBD2. CDR3 DNA: TGTGCCAGCAGTCGGACTAGCGGGAGACAGGCCTACGAGCAGTACTTC. It translates to CASSRTSGRQAYEQYF.